Each of the 8 T cell receptor beta chains below was sequenced from the same sample in a study of shared clonotypes between healthy human individuals. Generated by immunoSEQ multiplex PCR, the TCRdb table keeps only in-frame clones and is missing some. The sample shows approximately 740,000 clones, about 74% of them seen only once. Source material: memory CD4+ T cells sorted from blood. Subset in this sample: CD45RA-negative fraction. Source of these receptors: a woman in her 30s in good health.

The chain joins TRBV25-1 to TRBJ2-3, with TRBD2 identical over 11 bases. Germline CDR1 MGHDK, CDR2 SYGVNS. The CDR3 length is 17 residues. The ends lost 2 bases at V and 2 bases at J; junction bases unmatched: 6. The CDR3 here is CASSEPGTSGNTDTQYF. CDR3 nucleotides: TGTGCCAGCAGTGAACCGGGGACTAGCGGAAACACAGATACGCAGTATTTT.

Points on this clone: This sample includes further DNA sequences coding for the same CDR3. V usage is TRBV15 and J usage is TRBJ2-1; 7 nucleotides line up with TRBD1. Germline-derived CDR1 and CDR2 are LNHNV and YYDKDF (reference sequence). The CDR3 covers 15 residues. J lost 1 base, V lost 0 bases, and 0 bases had no gene match. The DNA of the CDR3 is TGTGCCACCAGCAGAGACAGGGGGTCCTACAATGAGCAGTTCTTC. This translates into CATSRDRGSYNEQFF.

The chain is built from TRBV28 and TRBJ2-7; D might be TRBD2 (7 bases). Germline values: CDR1 MDHEN, CDR2 SYDVKM. Deletions cut 4 bases from V and 2 bases from J, with 21 bases between. The CDR3 has 17 residues. The CDR3 nucleotides read TGTGCCAGCAGTTCCAGGGGCGGGGGCGAAGCGGCCTACGAGCAGTACTTC. Protein sequence: CASSSRGGGEAAYEQYF.

The V call is TRBV7-9, the J call TRBJ1-1, with no clear D. CDR1 SEHNR and CDR2 FQNEAQ come from the germline V gene (reference sequence). This CDR3 is 13 amino acids long. V was pared by 7 bases and J by 5 bases, with 14 bases between. CDR3 in amino acids: CASKLASGTEAFF. DNA of the CDR3: TGTGCCAGCAAACTTGCGTCGGGAACTGAAGCTTTCTTT.

This clone was observed a few times. Other nucleotide sequences in the sample specify the same CDR3. The chain employs TRBV5-4 and TRBJ2-2; no clear D. V lost 1 base and J lost 1, with 2 bases in between. The CDR3 spans 13 residues. From germline, CDR1 is SGHNT and CDR2 YYREEE (reference sequence). The CDR3 is CASSLKNTGELFF. The CDR3 nucleotides read TGTGCCAGCAGCTTGAAGAACACCGGGGAGCTGTTTTTT. Together with reference TRBV5-4 and TRBJ2-2, the CDR3 gives the full variable domain: ETGVTQSPTHLIKTRGQQVTLRCSSQSGHNTVSWYQQALGQGPQFIFQYYREEENGRGNFPPRFSGLQFPNYSSELNVNALELDDSALYLCASSLKNTGELFFGEGSRLTVL.

This clone was counted between two and nine times. This chain links TRBV11-2 with TRBJ2-2; a weak D match, TRBD2 (6 bases). The V gene lost 5 bases and the J gene lost 5 bases, with 18 bases spanning the gap. This CDR3 spans 16 amino acids. In germline, CDR1 is SGHAT, CDR2 FQNNGV. CDR3 sequence: CASSQQVGLFTGELFF. The CDR3 DNA reads as TGTGCCAGCAGCCAACAAGTGGGACTTTTTACCGGGGAGCTGTTTTTT.

The chain links TRBV6-5 to TRBJ2-1, with TRBD2 identical over 9 bases. V gave up 1 base and J gave up 4 bases; unmatched junction bases: 5. The CDR3 is 16 residues long. CDR1 MNHEY and CDR2 SVGAGI come from the germline V gene. The CDR3 region is CASSYYPTSGYNEQFF. CDR3 nucleotide sequence: TGTGCCAGCAGTTACTACCCGACTAGCGGATACAATGAGCAGTTCTTC.

The chain recombines TRBV10-3 with TRBJ1-1; perhaps TRBD1 as D (5 bases). The CDR3 extends over 14 amino acids. Trimming took 6 bases from V and 1 from J, leaving 12 bases between them. Germline assignment: CDR1 ENHRY and CDR2 SYGVKD. The CDR3 sequence is CAIRWDGGNTEAFF. The CDR3 region has the DNA TGTGCCATCAGATGGGACGGCGGGAACACTGAAGCTTTCTTT.